This entry lists 13 T cell receptor beta chains sequenced from one sample in a study of blood T cell repertoires in COVID-19. TCRdb's table, derived via immunoSEQ multiplex PCR, lists solely in-frame clones and lacks some. Of about 240,000 clones in the sample, roughly 91% were seen once. Sequenced input: peripheral blood. Receptors originate from a young man with COVID-19, enrolled during active disease.

The V call is TRBV4-1, the J call TRBJ1-1; a weak D match, TRBD1 (6 bases). CDR1 MGHRA and CDR2 YSYEKL come from the germline V gene. V was pared by 3 bases and J by 4 bases, with 24 bases between. CDR3 length: 18 amino acids. This CDR3 is CASSQGFKGRQVLTEAFF. For the CDR3, the DNA is TGCGCCAGCAGCCAGGGGTTCAAGGGCCGACAGGTGCTCACTGAAGCTTTCTTT.

The chain uses TRBV4-2 and TRBJ2-7, with TRBD2 as a possible D gene (6 bases). The germline V gene encodes CDR1 LGHNA and CDR2 YNFKEQ. CDR3 length: 17 amino acids. The V end was cut by 0 bases, the J end by 0 bases, with 15 bases between. The CDR3 DNA follows: TGTGCCAGCAGCCAAGACCTGGCCGGGGGAAGCTCCTACGAGCAGTACTTC. Its translation is CASSQDLAGGSSYEQYF.

This clone showed up just once. V usage is TRBV19 and J usage is TRBJ1-5; a weak D match, TRBD1 (5 bases). The CDR3 consists of 21 residues. Trimming stripped 5 bases from V and 0 bases from J, with 29 bases between. Germline V gene data show CDR1 as LNHDA and CDR2 as SQIVND (reference sequence). The CDR3 DNA is TGTGCCAGTAGTTTCGGCAGGGCCCAATCCTACACAAAAAATAGCAATCAGCCCCAGCATTTT. This codes for CASSFGRAQSYTKNSNQPQHF.

The chain carries TRBV5-1 and TRBJ2-5; D is possibly TRBD2 (6 bases). This CDR3 has 14 amino acids. In germline, CDR1 is SGHRS, CDR2 YFSETQ. The V end lost 3 bases, the J end lost 2 bases, and 11 bases lay between the germline ends. CDR3 bases: TGCGCCAGCAGCTGGGGACGGGGGCAAGAGACCCAGTACTTC. Its protein is CASSWGRGQETQYF.

This clone has a single count. The chain recombines TRBV27 with TRBJ1-1; D perhaps matches TRBD1 (5 bases). CDR1 and CDR2 (germline): MNHEY, SMNVEV (reference sequence). Between the trimmed V and J ends, which lost 5 bases and 0 bases, there was a span of 13 bases. This CDR3 has 15 residues. For the CDR3, the DNA is TGTGCCAGCAGTAGGAAGGGGATCCTGAACACTGAAGCTTTCTTT. It encodes CASSRKGILNTEAFF.

V and J are TRBV5-5 and TRBJ2-5; D gene ambiguous. This CDR3 has 14 residues. Trimming took off 4 bases at V and 1 base at J, with 11 bases between the two ends. Germline CDR1 SGHKS, CDR2 YYEKEE (reference sequence). Here the CDR3 reads CASSQTLGQETQYF. The CDR3, as DNA: TGTGCCAGCAGCCAGACACTGGGCCAAGAGACCCAGTACTTC. Drawing the rest from reference TRBV5-5 and TRBJ2-5, the complete variable domain is DAGVTQSPTHLIKTRGQQVTLRCSPISGHKSVSWYQQVLGQGPQFIFQYYEKEERGRGNFPDRFSARQFPNYSSELNVNALLLGDSALYLCASSQTLGQETQYFGPGTRLLVL.

The chain couples TRBV5-1 to TRBJ2-1, with D maybe TRBD1 (6 bases). V was clipped by 0 bases and J by 5 bases, with 9 bases between them. There are 14 residues in the CDR3. The V gene's germline CDR1 is SGHRS and CDR2 YFSETQ. DNA of the CDR3: TGCGCCAGCAGCTTGGGACAGGCTCACAATGAGCAGTTCTTC. Translating gives CASSLGQAHNEQFF.

This clone was picked up one time. The V gene is TRBV30, the J gene TRBJ1-5; 8 bases map to TRBD1. Unmatched junction bases numbered 7, after V lost 5 bases and J lost 7 bases. Per germline, CDR1 GTSNPN and CDR2 SVGIG (reference sequence). The CDR3 spans 13 residues. The CDR3 coding sequence is TGTGCCTGGTCCCGTTCAGGGGGCCAGCCCCAGCATTTT. Protein product: CAWSRSGGQPQHF.

This clone was counted a few times. This rearrangement joins TRBV20-1 to TRBJ2-7; TRBD1 aligns across 10 bases. Germline loops: CDR1 DFQATT, CDR2 SNEGSKA (reference sequence). The CDR3 contains 15 residues. The V segment lost 6 bases and the J segment 5 bases; nucleotides outside the gene matches: 13. The chain's CDR3 is CSASPSVTGGHEQYF. Written as DNA, the CDR3 is TGCAGTGCAAGTCCCTCGGTGACAGGGGGCCACGAGCAGTACTTC.

The J gene is TRBJ2-7, the V gene TRBV4-1; 8 bases map to TRBD1. This CDR3 is built from 13 residues. Germline loops: CDR1 MGHRA, CDR2 YSYEKL. With V trimmed by 4 bases and J by 4 bases, 3 bases remained unmatched. The CDR3: CASSPQGAYEQYF. CDR3 DNA: TGCGCCAGCAGCCCGCAGGGGGCGTACGAGCAGTACTTC.

In this sample, this clone turned up once. The chain carries TRBV19 and TRBJ2-5, with 9 nucleotides matching TRBD1. CDR3 length equals 15 residues. Losses at the gene ends were 4 bases for V and 5 bases for J; bases not matched to a gene: 8. Germline CDR1 reads LNHDA; CDR2 reads SQIVND (reference sequence). For the CDR3, the DNA is TGTGCCAGTAGTACAACACAGGGGGCGGGGGAGACCCAGTACTTC. This encodes CASSTTQGAGETQYF.

This chain joins TRBV15 and TRBJ2-7, with 10 bases identical to TRBD1. Germline V gene data show CDR1 as LNHNV and CDR2 as YYDKDF (reference sequence). J was trimmed by 3 bases and V by 5 bases; bases with no gene match: 10. The length of the CDR3 is 16 residues. CDR3 coding DNA: TGTGCCACCAGCGGTGGAGGACAGGGGGGGGTCTACGAGCAGTACTTC. It is translated as CATSGGGQGGVYEQYF.

This chain joins TRBV9 and TRBJ1-1, with D tentatively TRBD1 (6 bases). Deletions cut 4 bases from V and 3 bases from J, with 10 bases between. The germline V gene has CDR1 SGDLS and CDR2 YYNGEE. This CDR3 spans 13 amino acids. This CDR3 is CASSQRTDTEAFF. The CDR3 DNA sequence: TGTGCCAGCAGCCAACGGACAGACACTGAAGCTTTCTTT. The full variable domain, completed using reference TRBV9 and TRBJ1-1, is DSGVTQTPKHLITATGQRVTLRCSPRSGDLSVYWYQQSLDQGLQFLIQYYNGEERAKGNILERFSAQQFPDLHSELNLSSLELGDSALYFCASSQRTDTEAFFGQGTRLTVV.